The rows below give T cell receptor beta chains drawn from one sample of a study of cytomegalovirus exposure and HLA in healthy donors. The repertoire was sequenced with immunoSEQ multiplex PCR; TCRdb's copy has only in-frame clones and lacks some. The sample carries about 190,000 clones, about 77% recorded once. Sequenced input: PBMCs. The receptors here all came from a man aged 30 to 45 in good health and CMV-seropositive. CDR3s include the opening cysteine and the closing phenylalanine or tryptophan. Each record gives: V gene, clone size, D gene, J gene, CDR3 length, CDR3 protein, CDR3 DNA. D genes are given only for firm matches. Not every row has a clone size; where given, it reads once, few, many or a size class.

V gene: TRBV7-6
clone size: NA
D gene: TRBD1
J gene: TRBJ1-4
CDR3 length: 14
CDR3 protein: CASSDGTVNEKLFF
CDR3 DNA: TGTGCCAGCAGCGATGGGACAGTGAATGAAAAACTGTTTTTT

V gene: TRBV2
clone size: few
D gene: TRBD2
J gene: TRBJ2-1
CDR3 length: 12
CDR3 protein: CASGAGNNEQFF
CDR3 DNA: TGTGCCAGCGGAGCGGGGAACAATGAGCAGTTCTTC

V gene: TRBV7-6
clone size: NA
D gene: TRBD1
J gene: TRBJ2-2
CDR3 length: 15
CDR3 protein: CASSRWTGSTGELFF
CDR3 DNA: TGTGCCAGCAGCCGCTGGACAGGGTCCACCGGGGAGCTGTTTTTT

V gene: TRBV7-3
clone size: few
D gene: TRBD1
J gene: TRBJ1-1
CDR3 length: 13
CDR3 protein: CASSSSGGAEAFF
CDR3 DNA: TGTGCCAGCAGCTCGTCAGGGGGCGCGGAAGCTTTCTTT

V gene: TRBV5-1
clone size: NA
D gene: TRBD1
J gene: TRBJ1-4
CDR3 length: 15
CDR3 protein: CASSLGSGGEEKLFF
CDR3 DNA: TGCGCCAGCAGCCTGGGATCAGGGGGAGAGGAAAAACTGTTTTTT

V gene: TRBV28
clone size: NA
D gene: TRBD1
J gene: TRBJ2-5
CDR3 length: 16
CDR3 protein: CASSSPGQGASETQYF
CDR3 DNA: TGTGCCAGCAGTTCACCGGGACAGGGGGCGTCTGAGACCCAGTACTTC

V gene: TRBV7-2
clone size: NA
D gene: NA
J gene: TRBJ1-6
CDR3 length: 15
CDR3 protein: CASSPGGFNNSPLHF
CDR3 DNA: TGTGCCAGCAGCCCCGGGGGTTTCAATAATTCACCCCTCCACTTT

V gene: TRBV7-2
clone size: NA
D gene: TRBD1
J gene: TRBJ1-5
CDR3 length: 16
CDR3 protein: CASSLQGAGGNQPQHF
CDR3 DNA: TGTGCCAGCAGCCTACAGGGGGCGGGTGGCAATCAGCCCCAGCATTTT

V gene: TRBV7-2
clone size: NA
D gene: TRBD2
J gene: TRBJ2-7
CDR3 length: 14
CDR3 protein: CASSVSGRNYEQYF
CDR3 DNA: TGTGCCAGCAGCGTTAGCGGGAGAAACTACGAGCAGTACTTC

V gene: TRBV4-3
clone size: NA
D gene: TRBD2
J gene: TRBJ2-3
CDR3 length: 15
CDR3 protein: CASSRGGSGRDTQYF
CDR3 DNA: TGCGCCAGCAGCCGGGGAGGTAGCGGGAGGGATACGCAGTATTTT

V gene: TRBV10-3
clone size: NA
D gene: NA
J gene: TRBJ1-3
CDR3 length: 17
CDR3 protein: CAISGGRDASSGNTTYF
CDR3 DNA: TGTGCCATCAGTGGGGGGAGGGACGCGAGCTCTGGAAACACCACATATTTT

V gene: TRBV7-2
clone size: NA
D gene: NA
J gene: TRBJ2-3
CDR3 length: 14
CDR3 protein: CASSPTGSTDTQYF
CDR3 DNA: TGTGCCAGCAGCCCTACAGGGAGCACAGATACGCAGTATTTT

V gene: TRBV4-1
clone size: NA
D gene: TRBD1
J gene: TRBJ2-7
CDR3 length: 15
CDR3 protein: CASSPGQGSSYEQYF
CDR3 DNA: TGCGCCAGCAGCCCGGGACAGGGGAGCTCCTACGAGCAGTACTTC

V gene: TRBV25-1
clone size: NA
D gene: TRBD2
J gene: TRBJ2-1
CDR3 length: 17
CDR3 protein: CASTPTSGTPRYNEQFF
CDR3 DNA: TGTGCCAGCACACCCACTAGCGGGACTCCTCGATACAATGAGCAGTTCTTC

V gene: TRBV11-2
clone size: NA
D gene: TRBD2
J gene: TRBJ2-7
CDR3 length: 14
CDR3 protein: CASSLGGGAYEQYF
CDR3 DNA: TGTGCCAGCAGCTTAGGCGGGGGAGCCTACGAGCAGTACTTC

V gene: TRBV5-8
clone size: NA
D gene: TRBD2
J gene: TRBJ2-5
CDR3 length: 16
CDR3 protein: CASSSNRLAGEETQYF
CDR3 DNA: TGTGCCAGCAGCTCAAATCGACTAGCGGGAGAGGAGACCCAGTACTTC

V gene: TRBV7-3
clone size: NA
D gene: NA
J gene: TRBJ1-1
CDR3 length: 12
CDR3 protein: CASSSQYTEAFF
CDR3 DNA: TGTGCCAGCAGCTCCCAGTACACTGAAGCTTTCTTT

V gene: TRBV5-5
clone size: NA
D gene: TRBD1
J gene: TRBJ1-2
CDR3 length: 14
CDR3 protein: CASSWGQSNYGYTF
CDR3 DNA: TGTGCCAGCAGCTGGGGACAGTCTAACTATGGCTACACCTTC

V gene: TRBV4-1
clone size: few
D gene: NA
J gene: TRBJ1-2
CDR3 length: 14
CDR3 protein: CASSQEGRLGGYTF
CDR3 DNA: TGCGCCAGCAGCCAAGAGGGGAGATTAGGGGGCTACACCTTC

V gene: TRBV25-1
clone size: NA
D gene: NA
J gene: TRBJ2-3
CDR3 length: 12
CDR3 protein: CASTQGGDTQYF
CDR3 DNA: TGTGCCAGCACCCAAGGCGGAGATACGCAGTATTTT

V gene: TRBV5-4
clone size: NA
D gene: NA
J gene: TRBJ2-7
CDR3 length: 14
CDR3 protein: CASSWDIGSYEQYF
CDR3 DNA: TGTGCCAGCAGCTGGGACATCGGGTCCTACGAGCAGTACTTC

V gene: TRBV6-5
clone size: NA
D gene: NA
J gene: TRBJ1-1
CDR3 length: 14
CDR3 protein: CASSTGSFSTEAFF
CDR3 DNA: TGTGCCAGCAGTACAGGGAGTTTCAGCACTGAAGCTTTCTTT

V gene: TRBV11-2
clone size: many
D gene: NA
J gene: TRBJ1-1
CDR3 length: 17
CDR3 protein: CASSLVGGPHMNTEAFF
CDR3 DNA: TGTGCCAGCAGCTTAGTAGGAGGGCCTCATATGAACACTGAAGCTTTCTTT

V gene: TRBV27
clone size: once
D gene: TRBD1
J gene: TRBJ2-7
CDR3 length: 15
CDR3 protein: CASSPSTGGRYEQYF
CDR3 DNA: TGTGCCAGCAGTCCATCGACAGGGGGCCGGTACGAGCAGTACTTC

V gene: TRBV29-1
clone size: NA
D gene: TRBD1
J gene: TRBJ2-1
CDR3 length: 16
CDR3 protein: CSAGGPGQGAAGEQFF
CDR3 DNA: TGCAGCGCCGGGGGGCCGGGACAGGGGGCTGCGGGGGAGCAGTTCTTC